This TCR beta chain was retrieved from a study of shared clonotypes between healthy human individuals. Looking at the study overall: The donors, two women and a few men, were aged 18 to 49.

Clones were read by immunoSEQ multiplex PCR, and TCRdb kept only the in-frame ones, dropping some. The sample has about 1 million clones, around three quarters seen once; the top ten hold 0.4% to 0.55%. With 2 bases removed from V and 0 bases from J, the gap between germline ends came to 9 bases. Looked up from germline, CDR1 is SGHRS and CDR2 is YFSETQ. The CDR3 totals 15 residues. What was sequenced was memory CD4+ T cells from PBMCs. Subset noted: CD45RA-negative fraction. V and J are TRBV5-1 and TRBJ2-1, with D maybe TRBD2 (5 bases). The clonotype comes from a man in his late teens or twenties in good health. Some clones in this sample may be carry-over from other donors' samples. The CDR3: CASSFTRSSYNEQFF. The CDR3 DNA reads TGCGCCAGCAGCTTCACTAGGAGCTCCTACAATGAGCAGTTCTTC.